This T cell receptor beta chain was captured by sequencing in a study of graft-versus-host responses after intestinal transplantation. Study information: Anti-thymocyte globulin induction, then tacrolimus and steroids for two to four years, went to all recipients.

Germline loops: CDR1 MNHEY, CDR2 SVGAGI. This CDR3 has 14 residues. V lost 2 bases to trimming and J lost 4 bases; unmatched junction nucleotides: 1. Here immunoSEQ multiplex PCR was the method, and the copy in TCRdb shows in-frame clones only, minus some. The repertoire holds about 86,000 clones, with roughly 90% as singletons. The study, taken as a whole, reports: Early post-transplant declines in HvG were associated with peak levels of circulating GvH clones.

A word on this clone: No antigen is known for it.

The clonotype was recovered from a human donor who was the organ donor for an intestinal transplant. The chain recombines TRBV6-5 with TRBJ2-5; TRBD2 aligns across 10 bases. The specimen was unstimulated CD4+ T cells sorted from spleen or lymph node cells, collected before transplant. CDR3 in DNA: TGTGCCAGCAGTTACCGGACTAGCGGAGAGACCCAGTACTTC. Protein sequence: CASSYRTSGETQYF.